This T cell receptor (beta chain) was sequenced for a study of cytomegalovirus exposure and HLA in healthy donors. General study results and limits: CMV serostatus was the only recorded immune exposure for donors. In a later analysis, several top co-occurrence clusters appeared linked to parvovirus B19, influenza, CMV and Epstein-Barr virus.

The PCR made use of 60 Vbeta and 13 Jbeta primers. Using immunoSEQ multiplex PCR, the repertoire was profiled, and TCRdb retains in-frame clones only, with some absent. This table holds 97,000 or so clones, 70% found once. Healthy donors of bone marrow made up the group. Germline CDR1 is SQVTM and CDR2 is ANQGSEA. The CDR3 extends over 18 amino acids. The ends were cut back, 3 bases at V and 4 bases at J, with 25 bases in the middle. In regard to this clone: The antigen is unknown.

The sequenced material came from PBMCs. The rearrangement uses TRBV29-1 and TRBJ2-1, with a tentative D call TRBD2 (6 bases). The source of this sequence is a man over 45 in good health and CMV-seronegative. The CDR3 loop reads CSVERSTRGGRTYNEQFF. The CDR3 DNA sequence: TGCAGCGTTGAGCGGTCTACGCGGGGAGGACGAACGTACAATGAGCAGTTCTTC.